One T cell receptor beta chain is described in this entry. Its antigen is still unknown. The CDR3 runs 13 residues. V lost 8 bases and J 5 bases, leaving 13 bases between the germline ends. CDR1 and CDR2 from the germline V gene are GTSNPN and SVGIG (reference sequence). The table came from immunoSEQ multiplex PCR; TCRdb's copy has only in-frame clones and leaves some out. The sample includes around 18,000 clones, around 86% seen only once; the top ten take approximately 0.72%. These data originate in a study of T cells in narcolepsy. About the study: Healthy controls were enrolled alongside patients with narcolepsy type 1 or type 2.

General study points: Autoreactive clone sequences were missing from some blood memory CD4+ repertoires. Reportedly, autoreactive clonotypes were serially detected in patients' blood but not controls'. Same-patient CSF and blood CD4+ T cell clonotypes included HCRT-specific and TRIB2-specific autoreactive ones.

The chain joins TRBV30 to TRBJ1-6; no reliable D call. Sequenced input: memory (CD45RA-) CD4+ T cells from blood. This receptor was obtained from a human donor in good health. CDR3 region: CAGNRENNSPLHF. The CDR3 bases are TGTGCCGGGAACCGGGAAAATAATTCACCCCTCCACTTT.